The clone carrying this T cell receptor beta chain was counted at least ten times. Its antigen remains unidentified. The CDR3 spans 15 residues. V lost 7 bases to trimming and J lost 8 bases; unmatched junction nucleotides: 16. TCRdb analysed the reads with MiXCR anew, one entry per CDR3 protein. The sample contains around 140,000 distinct CDR3 sequences, 5.5% to 8% of which appear only once. These data are taken from a study of T cell repertoires in cytomegalovirus infection. Study summary: Public TCR beta signatures provided an indication of both CMV infection and a matching HLA type. Notes on the study in general: Carriage of CMV together with the relevant HLA was identifiable through cumulative public TCR beta family frequency. HLA-C-restricted TCR beta clonotypes specific for CMV led the ex vivo response.

Input material: PBMCs. The chain has TRBV12-3 or TRBV12-4 and TRBJ1-1; 7 bases are a match to TRBD1. The sequence was collected from a human donor in good health (CMV status not recorded). Some clones in this sample may be carry-over from other donors' samples. The CDR3 DNA reads as TGTGCCAGCACCAAAGGGGAGGGGGCGGTTGGAGAAGCTTTCTTT. Its translation: CASTKGEGAVGEAFF.